Sequencing of this T cell receptor beta chain was carried out in a study of control samples from healthy donors and cancer patients. This clone turned up a few times. Repertoires were generated with immunoSEQ multiplex PCR, while TCRdb's copy carries only in-frame clones and drops some. The sample lists about 93,000 clones, about 88% occurring once. The CDR3 length is 16 residues. V lost 2 bases and J lost 4; bases outside the gene matches: 9. CDR1 is LGHDT and CDR2 is YNNKEL in the germline V gene (reference sequence). Sequencing was performed on blood. The TCR comes from a woman between 65 and 79 years old in good health. This chain links TRBV3-1 (or the pseudogene TRBV3-2) with TRBJ1-1; TRBD1 matches 8 bases. The CDR3 is CASSQQGAVGGTEAFF. DNA of the CDR3: TGTGCCAGCAGCCAACAGGGGGCGGTGGGGGGCACTGAAGCTTTCTTT.